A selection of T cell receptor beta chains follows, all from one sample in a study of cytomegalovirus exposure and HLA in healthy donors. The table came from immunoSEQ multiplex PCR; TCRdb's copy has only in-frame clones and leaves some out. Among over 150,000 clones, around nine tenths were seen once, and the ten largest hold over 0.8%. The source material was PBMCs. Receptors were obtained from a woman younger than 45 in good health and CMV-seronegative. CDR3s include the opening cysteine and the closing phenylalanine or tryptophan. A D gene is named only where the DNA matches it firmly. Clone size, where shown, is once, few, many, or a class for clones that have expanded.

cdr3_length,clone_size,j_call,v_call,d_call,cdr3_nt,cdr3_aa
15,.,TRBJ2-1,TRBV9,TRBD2,TGTGCCAGCAGCGTAGACAGCGGGGCCTACAATGAGCAGTTCTTC,CASSVDSGAYNEQFF
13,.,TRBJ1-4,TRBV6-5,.,TGTGCCAGCAGTTACTCGAGGAATGAAAAACTGTTTTTT,CASSYSRNEKLFF
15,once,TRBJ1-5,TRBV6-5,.,TGTGCCAGCAGTTACGGAGGCAATAGCAATCAGCCCCAGCATTTT,CASSYGGNSNQPQHF
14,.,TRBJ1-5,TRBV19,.,TGTGCCAGTGGAGAGGTTCGGGGGAATCAGCCCCAGCATTTT,CASGEVRGNQPQHF
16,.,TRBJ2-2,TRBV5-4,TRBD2,TGTGCCAGCAGCTTGGTCGGGAGGGCGGGGTCCGGGGAGCTGTTTTTT,CASSLVGRAGSGELFF
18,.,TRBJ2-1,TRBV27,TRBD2,TGTGCCAGCAGTTTATCTAACGGACTAGCGGGCTCCTACAATGAGCAGTTCTTC,CASSLSNGLAGSYNEQFF
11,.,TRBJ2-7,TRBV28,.,TGTGCCAGCACCAACAACTACGAGCAGTACTTC,CASTNNYEQYF
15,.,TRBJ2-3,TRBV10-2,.,TGCGCCAGCACTGGACAACCGAGGATCACAGATACGCAGTATTTT,CASTGQPRITDTQYF
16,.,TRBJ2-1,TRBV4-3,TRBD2,TGCGCCAGCAGCCAGGCCCGGGGGGGCCTCTACAATGAGCAGTTCTTC,CASSQARGGLYNEQFF
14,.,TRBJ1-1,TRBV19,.,TGTGCCAGTAGTATCAGTCGGGTGAACACTGAAGCTTTCTTT,CASSISRVNTEAFF
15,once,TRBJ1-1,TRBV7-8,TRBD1,TGTGCCAGCAGCCGTAGGGGGCCGGTGAACACTGAAGCTTTCTTT,CASSRRGPVNTEAFF
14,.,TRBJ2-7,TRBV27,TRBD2,TGTGCCAGCAGCCCCCAGCGGGGCGTGTACGAGCAGTACTTC,CASSPQRGVYEQYF
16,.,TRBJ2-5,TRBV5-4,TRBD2,TGTGCCAGCAGCCCCAGGCAGCGGGGGAGCCAAGAGACCCAGTACTTC,CASSPRQRGSQETQYF
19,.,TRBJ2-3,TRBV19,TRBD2,TGTGCCAGTAGTATAGAGGGTAGCGGGGGGGCGACCAGCACAGATACGCAGTATTTT,CASSIEGSGGATSTDTQYF
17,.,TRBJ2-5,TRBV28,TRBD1,TGTGCCAGCAGTTTATGGCAGGGGGCCCCCTTTCAAGAGACCCAGTACTTC,CASSLWQGAPFQETQYF
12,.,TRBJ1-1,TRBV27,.,TGTGCCAGCGGCGACAGGAACACTGAAGCTTTCTTT,CASGDRNTEAFF
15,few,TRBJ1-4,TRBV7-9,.,TGTGCCAGCAGCTTAGATCCAGGGCTCGATGAAAAACTGTTTTTT,CASSLDPGLDEKLFF
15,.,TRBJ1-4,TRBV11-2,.,TGTGCCAGCAGCCGCTCGGGAGTGGGGAATGAAAAACTGTTTTTT,CASSRSGVGNEKLFF